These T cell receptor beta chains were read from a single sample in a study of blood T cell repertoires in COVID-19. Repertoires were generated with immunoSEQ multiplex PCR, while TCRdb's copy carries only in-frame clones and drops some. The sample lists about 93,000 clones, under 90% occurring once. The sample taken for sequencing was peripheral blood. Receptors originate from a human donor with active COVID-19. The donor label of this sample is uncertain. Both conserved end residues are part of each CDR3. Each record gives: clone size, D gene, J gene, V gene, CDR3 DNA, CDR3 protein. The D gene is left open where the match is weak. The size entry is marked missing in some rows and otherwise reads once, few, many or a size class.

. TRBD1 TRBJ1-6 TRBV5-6 TGTGCCAGCAGCGCCGGGACAGGGGACTCACCCCTCCACTTT CASSAGTGDSPLHF
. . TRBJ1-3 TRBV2 TGTGCCAGCAGTGAAGCGCTTCAGGGGATCGGAAACACCATATATTTT CASSEALQGIGNTIYF
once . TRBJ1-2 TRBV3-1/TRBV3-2 TGTGCCAGCAGCCAAGTGGGAGGCGATAACTATGGCTACACCTTC CASSQVGGDNYGYTF
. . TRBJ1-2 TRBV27 TGTGCCAGCAGTCCCCAGGGATCTGGCTACACCTTC CASSPQGSGYTF
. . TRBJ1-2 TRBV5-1 TGCGCCAGCAGCCTTTCACAGGGTCTTGGCTATGGCTACACCTTC CASSLSQGLGYGYTF
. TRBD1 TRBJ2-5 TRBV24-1 TGTGCCACCAGTGAGGCAGGGGGAGAGACCCAGTACTTC CATSEAGGETQYF
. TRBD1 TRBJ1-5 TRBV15 TGTGCCACCAGCAAAGATGGACAGGGTAATCAGCCCCAGCATTTT CATSKDGQGNQPQHF
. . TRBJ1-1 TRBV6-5 TGTGCCAGCAGTTACCACGCTACGGCTTTCTTT CASSYHATAFF
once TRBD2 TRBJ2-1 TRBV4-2 TGTGCCAGCAGCCCAGAACTAGCGGGGGGGCTGTTGGGGCATGAGCAGTTCTTC CASSPELAGGLLGHEQFF
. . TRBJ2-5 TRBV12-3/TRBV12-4 TGTGCCAGCAGTACCACAGGGGAGACCCAGTACTTC CASSTTGETQYF
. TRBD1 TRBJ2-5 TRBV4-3 TGCGCCAGCAGCCAAGCTGGGACAGGGGGCGTAGAGACCCAGTACTTC CASSQAGTGGVETQYF
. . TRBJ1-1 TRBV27 TGTGCCAGCAGTTTAATCCGGACTCAGAACACTGAAGCTTTCTTT CASSLIRTQNTEAFF